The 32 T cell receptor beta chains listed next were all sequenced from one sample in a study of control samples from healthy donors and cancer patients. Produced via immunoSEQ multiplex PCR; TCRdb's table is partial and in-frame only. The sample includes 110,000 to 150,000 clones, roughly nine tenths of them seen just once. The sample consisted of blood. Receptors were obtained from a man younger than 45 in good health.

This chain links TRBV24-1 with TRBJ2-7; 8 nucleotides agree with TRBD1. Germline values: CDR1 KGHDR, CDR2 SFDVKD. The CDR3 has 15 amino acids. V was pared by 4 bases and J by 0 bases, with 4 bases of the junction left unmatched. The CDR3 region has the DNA TGTGCCACCAGTGAGTCCGGGACAGGCTCCTACGAGCAGTACTTC. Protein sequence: CATSESGTGSYEQYF.

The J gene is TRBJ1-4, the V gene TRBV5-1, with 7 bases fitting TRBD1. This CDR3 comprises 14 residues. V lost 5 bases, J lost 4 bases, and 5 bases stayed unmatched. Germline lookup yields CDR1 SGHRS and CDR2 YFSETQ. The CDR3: CASRGQNLNEKLFF. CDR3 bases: TGCGCCAGCAGGGGACAGAACCTTAATGAAAAACTGTTTTTT.

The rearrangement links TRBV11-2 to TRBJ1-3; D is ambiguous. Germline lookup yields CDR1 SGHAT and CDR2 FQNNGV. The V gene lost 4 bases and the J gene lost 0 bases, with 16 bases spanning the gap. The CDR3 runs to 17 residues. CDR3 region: CASSSSEGADSGNTIYF. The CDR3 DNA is TGTGCCAGCAGCTCCAGCGAAGGCGCAGACTCTGGAAACACCATATATTTT.

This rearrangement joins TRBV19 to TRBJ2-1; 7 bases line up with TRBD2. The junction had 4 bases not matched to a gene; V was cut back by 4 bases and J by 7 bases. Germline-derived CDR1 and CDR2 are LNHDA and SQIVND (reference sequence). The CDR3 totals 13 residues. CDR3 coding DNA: TGTGCCAGTAGTACGGGACTACCTAATGAGCAGTTCTTC. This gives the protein CASSTGLPNEQFF.

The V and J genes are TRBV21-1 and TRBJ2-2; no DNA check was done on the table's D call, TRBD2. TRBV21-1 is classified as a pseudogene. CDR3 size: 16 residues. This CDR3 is CASKRVAGGPVGELFF. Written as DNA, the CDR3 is TGTGCCAGCAAACGAGTAGCGGGAGGGCCCGTCGGGGAGCTGTTTTTT.

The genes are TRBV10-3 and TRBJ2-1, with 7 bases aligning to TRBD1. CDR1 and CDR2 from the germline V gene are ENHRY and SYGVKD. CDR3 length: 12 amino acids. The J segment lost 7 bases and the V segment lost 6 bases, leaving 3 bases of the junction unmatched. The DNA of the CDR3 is TGTGCCATCAGCGAACAGGGGAATGAGCAGTTCTTC. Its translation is CAISEQGNEQFF.

The CDR3 region has the DNA TGCAGCGTTGTTAGTCTAGGGGGCTATGAGCAGTTCTTC. It is translated as CSVVSLGGYEQFF. This chain joins TRBV29-1 and TRBJ2-1; TRBD1 agrees at 7 bases. V shed 4 bases and J 8 bases; nucleotides not matched to a gene: 8. This CDR3 has 13 amino acids. Looked up from germline, CDR1 is SQVTM and CDR2 is ANQGSEA.

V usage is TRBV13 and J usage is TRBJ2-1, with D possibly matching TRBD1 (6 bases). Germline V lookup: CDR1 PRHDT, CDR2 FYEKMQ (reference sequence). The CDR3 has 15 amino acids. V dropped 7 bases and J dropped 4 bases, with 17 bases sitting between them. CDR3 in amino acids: CASTLGTLPYNEQFF. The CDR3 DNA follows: TGTGCCAGCACCCTAGGGACACTACCGTACAATGAGCAGTTCTTC.

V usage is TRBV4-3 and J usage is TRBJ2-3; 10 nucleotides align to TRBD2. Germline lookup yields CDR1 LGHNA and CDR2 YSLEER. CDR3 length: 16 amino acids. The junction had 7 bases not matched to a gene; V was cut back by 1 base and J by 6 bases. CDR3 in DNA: TGCGCCAGCAGCCAAGCCGGACTAGCGGTGGGGGATACGCAGTATTTT. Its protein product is CASSQAGLAVGDTQYF.

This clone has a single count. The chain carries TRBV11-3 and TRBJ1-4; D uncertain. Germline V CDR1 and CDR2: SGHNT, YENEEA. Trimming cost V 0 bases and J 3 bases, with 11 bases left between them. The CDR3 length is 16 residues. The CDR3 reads CASSLDLQRANEKLFF. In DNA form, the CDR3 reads TGTGCCAGCAGCTTAGATCTCCAGAGAGCTAATGAAAAACTGTTTTTT.

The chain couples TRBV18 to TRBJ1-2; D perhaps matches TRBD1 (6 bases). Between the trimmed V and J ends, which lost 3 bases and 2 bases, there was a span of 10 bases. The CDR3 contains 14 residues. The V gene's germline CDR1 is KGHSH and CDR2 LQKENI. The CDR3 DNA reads TGTGCCAGCTCACCTTTGGACAGCAACTATGGCTACACCTTC. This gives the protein CASSPLDSNYGYTF.

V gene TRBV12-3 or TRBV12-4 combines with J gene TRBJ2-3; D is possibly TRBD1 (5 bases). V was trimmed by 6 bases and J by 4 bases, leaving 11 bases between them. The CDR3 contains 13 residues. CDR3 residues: CASRDIGPDTQYF. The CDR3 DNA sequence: TGTGCCAGCAGGGACATCGGGCCAGATACGCAGTATTTT.

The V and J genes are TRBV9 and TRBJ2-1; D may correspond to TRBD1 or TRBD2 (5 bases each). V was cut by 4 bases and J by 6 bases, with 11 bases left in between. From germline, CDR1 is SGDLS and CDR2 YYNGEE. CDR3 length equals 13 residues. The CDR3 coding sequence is TGTGCCAGCAGCAGGGTGGGGGTCAATGAGCAGTTCTTC. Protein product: CASSRVGVNEQFF.

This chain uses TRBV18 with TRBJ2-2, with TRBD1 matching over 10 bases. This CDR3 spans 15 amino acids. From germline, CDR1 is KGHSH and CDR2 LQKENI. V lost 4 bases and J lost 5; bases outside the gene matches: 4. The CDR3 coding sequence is TGTGCCAGCTCACTGGGACAGGGGAGTACCGGGGAGCTGTTTTTT. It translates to CASSLGQGSTGELFF.

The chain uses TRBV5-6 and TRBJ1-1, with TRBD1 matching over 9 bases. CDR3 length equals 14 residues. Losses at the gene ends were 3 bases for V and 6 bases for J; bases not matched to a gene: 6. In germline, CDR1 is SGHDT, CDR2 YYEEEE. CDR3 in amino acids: CASSWGQGISEAFF. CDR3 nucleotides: TGTGCCAGCAGCTGGGGACAGGGAATCTCTGAAGCTTTCTTT.

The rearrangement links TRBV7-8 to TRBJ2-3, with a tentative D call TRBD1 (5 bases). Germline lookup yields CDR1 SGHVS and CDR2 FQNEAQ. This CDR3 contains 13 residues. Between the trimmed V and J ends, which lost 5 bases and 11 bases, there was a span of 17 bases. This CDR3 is CASSPSNRLGQYF. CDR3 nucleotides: TGTGCCAGCAGCCCTTCCAACAGGTTGGGGCAGTATTTT. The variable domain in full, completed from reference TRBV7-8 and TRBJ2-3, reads GAGVSQSPRYKVAKRGQDVALRCDPISGHVSLFWYQQALGQGPEFLTYFQNEAQLDKSGLPSDRFFAERPEGSVSTLKIQRTQQEDSAVYLCASSPSNRLGQYFGPGTRLTVL.

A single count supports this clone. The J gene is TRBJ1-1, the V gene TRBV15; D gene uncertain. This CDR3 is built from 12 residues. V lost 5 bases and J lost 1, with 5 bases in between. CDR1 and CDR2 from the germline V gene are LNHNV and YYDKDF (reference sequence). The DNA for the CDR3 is TGTGCCACCAGCCCTAAGAACACTGAAGCTTTCTTT. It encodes CATSPKNTEAFF. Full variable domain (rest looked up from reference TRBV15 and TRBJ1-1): DAMVIQNPRYQVTQFGKPVTLSCSQTLNHNVMYWYQQKSSQAPKLLFHYYDKDFNNEADTPDNFQSRRPNTSFCFLDIRSPGLGDTAMYLCATSPKNTEAFFGQGTRLTVV.

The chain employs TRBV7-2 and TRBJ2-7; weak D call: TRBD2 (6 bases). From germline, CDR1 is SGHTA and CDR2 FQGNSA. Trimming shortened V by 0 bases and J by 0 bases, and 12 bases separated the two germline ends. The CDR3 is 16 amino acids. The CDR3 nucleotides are TGTGCCAGCAGCTTAGCTGCGGGACTGAGCTCCTACGAGCAGTACTTC. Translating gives CASSLAAGLSSYEQYF. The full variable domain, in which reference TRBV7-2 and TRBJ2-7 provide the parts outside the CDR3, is GAGVSQSPSNKVTEKGKDVELRCDPISGHTALYWYRQSLGQGLEFLIYFQGNSAPDKSGLPSDRFSAERTGGSVSTLTIQRTQQEDSAVYLCASSLAAGLSSYEQYFGPGTRLTVT.

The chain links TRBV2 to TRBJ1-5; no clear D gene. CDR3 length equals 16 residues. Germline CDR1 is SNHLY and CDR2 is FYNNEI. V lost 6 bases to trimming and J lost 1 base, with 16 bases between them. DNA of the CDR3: TGTGCCAGCAGCCACCCAGTAGTTAAGAGCAATCAGCCCCAGCATTTT. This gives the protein CASSHPVVKSNQPQHF.

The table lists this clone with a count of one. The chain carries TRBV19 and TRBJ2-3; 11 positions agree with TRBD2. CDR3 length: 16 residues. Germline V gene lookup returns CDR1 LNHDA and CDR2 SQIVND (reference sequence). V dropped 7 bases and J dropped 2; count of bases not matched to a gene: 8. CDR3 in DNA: TGTGCCAGTACCCATAGCGGGGGGGACCCCACAGATACGCAGTATTTT. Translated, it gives CASTHSGGDPTDTQYF.

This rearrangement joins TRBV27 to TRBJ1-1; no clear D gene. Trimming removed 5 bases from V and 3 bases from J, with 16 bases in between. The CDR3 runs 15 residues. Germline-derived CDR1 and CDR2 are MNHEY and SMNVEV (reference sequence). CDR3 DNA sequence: TGTGCCAGCAGTCCCGAGGGTAGTCGGTACACTGAAGCTTTCTTT. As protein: CASSPEGSRYTEAFF.

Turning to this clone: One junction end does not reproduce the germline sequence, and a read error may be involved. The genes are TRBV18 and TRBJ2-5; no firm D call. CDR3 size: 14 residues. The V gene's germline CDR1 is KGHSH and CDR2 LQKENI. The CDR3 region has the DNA TGTGCCAGCTCACCTATCCCCGACCAACAGACCCAGTACTTC. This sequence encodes CASSPIPDQQTQYF. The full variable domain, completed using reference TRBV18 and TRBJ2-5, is NAGVMQNPRHLVRRRGQEARLRCSPMKGHSHVYWYRQLPEEGLKFMVYLQKENIIDESGMPKERFSAEFPKEGPSILRIQQVVRGDSAAYFCASSPIPDQQTQYFGPGTRLLVL.

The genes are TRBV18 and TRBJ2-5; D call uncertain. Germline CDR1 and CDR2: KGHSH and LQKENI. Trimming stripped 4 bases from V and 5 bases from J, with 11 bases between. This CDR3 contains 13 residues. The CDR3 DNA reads TGTGCCAGCTCACACGATAGTTGGGAGACCCAGTACTTC. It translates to CASSHDSWETQYF.

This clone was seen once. CDR3 DNA: TGCGCCAGCAGCTCAAGCTTCGATGAGCAGTTCTTC. Translated, it gives CASSSSFDEQFF. The chain links TRBV5-1 to TRBJ2-1; no definite D call. CDR3 length: 12 amino acids. Trimming removed 3 bases at V and 8 bases at J, with 9 bases between. The germline V gene has CDR1 SGHRS and CDR2 YFSETQ.

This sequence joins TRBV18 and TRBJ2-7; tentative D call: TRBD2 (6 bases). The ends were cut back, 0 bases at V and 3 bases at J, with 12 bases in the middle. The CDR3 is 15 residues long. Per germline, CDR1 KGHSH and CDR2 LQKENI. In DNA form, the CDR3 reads TGTGCCAGCTCACCACCGGGACTGGCAGACTACGAGCAGTACTTC. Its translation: CASSPPGLADYEQYF.

The CDR3, as DNA: TGTGCCAGCAGCTTGGACATCTCCAACGTCCTGACTTTC. It yields the protein CASSLDISNVLTF. The chain joins TRBV5-6 to TRBJ2-6; D is uncertain. The CDR3 is 13 amino acids. Germline loops: CDR1 SGHDT, CDR2 YYEEEE. The germline V and J ends were trimmed by 0 bases and 8 bases, with 6 bases remaining between them.

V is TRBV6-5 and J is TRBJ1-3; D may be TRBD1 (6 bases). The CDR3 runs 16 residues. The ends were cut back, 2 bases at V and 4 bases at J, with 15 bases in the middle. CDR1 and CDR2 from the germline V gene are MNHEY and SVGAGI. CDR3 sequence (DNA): TGTGCCAGCAGTTACCTCCCAGGGGTAGGAGGAAACACCATATATTTT. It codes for CASSYLPGVGGNTIYF.

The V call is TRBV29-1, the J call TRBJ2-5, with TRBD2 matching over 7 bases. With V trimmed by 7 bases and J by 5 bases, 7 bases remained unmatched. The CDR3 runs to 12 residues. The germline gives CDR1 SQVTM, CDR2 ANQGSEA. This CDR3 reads CSASGGSETQYF. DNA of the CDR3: TGCAGCGCTTCCGGGGGGTCCGAGACCCAGTACTTC.

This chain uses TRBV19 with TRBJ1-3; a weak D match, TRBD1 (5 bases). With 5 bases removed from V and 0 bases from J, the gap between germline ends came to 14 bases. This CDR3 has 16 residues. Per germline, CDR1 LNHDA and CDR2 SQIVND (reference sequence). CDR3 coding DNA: TGTGCCAGTAGTGCTTGGGGCCTTAACTCTGGAAACACCATATATTTT. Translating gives CASSAWGLNSGNTIYF.

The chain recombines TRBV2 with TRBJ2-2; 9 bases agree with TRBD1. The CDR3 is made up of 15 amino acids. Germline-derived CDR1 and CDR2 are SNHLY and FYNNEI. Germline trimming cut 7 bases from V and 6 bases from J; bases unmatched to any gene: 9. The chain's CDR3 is CASKMDRGSPGELFF. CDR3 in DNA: TGTGCCAGCAAAATGGACAGGGGTTCACCCGGGGAGCTGTTTTTT.

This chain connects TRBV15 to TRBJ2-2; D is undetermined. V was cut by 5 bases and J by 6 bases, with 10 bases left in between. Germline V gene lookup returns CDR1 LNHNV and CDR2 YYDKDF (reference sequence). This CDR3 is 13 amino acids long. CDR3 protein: CATSPRKSGELFF. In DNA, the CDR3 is TGTGCCACCAGCCCGCGAAAATCCGGGGAGCTGTTTTTT.

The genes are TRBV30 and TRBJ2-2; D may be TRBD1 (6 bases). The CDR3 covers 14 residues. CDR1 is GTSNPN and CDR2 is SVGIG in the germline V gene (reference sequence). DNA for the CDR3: TGTGTCTCAACGGGGACAACGAACACCGGGGAGCTGTTTTTT. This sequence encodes CVSTGTTNTGELFF.